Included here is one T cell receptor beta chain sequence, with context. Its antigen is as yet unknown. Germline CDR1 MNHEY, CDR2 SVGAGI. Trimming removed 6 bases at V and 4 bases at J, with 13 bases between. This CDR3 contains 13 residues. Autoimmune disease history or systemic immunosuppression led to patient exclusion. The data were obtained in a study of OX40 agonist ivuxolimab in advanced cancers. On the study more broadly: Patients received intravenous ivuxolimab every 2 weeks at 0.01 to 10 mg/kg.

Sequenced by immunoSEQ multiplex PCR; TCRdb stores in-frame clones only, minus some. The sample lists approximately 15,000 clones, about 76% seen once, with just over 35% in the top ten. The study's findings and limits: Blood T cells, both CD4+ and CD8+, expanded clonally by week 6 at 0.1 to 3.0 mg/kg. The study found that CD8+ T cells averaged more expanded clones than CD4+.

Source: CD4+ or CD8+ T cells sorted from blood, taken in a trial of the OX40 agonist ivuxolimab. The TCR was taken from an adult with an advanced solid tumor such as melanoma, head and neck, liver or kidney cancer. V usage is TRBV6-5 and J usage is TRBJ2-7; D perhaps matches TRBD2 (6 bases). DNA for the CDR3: TGTGCCAGCAGACGGGACTTCCCGTACGAGCAGTACTTC. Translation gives CASRRDFPYEQYF.